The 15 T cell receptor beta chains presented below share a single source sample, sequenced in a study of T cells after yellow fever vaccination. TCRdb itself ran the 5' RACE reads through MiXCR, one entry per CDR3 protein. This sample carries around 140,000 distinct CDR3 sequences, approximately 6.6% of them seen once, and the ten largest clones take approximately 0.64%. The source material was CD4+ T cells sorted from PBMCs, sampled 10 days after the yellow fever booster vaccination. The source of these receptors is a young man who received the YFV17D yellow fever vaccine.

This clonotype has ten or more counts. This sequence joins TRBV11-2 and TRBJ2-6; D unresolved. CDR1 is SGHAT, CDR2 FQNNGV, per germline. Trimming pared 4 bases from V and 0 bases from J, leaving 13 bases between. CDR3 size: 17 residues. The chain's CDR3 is CASSSMTRLSGANVLTF. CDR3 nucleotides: TGTGCCAGCAGCTCGATGACCCGGCTCTCTGGGGCCAACGTCCTGACTTTC.

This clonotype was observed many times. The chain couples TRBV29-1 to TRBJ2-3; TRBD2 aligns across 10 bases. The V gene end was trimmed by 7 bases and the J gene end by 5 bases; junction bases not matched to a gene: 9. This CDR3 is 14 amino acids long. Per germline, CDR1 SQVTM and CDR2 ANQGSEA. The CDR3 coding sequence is TGCAGCGCTTCCACTAGCGGGAATAAAGATACGCAGTATTTT. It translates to CSASTSGNKDTQYF.

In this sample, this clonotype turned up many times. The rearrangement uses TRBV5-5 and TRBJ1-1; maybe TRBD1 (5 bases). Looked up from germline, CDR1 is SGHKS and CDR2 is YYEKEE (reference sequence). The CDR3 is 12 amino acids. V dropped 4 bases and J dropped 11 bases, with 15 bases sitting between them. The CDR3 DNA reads TGTGCCAGCAGCCCCTGGGGGGATGGGGCTTTCTTT. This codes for CASSPWGDGAFF.

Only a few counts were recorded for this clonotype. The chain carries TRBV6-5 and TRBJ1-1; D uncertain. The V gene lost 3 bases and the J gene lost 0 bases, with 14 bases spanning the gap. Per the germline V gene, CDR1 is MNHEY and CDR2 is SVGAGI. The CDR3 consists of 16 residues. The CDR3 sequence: CASSYLGAAMNTEAFF. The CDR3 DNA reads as TGTGCCAGCAGTTATTTGGGTGCAGCCATGAACACTGAAGCTTTCTTT.

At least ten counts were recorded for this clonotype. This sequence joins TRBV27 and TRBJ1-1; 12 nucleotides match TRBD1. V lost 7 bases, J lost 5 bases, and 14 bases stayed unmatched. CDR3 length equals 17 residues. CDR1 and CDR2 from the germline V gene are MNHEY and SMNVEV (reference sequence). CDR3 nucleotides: TGTGCCAGCATTCCATTCGGGACAGGGGGCTTTGGAACTGAAGCTTTCTTT. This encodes CASIPFGTGGFGTEAFF.

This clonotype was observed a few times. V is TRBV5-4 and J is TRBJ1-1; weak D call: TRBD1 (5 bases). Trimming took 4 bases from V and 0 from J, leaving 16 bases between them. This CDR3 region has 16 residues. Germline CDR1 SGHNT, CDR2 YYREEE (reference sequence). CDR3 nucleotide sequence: TGTGCCAGCAGCCCTGGTGCGGGGACCATGAACACTGAAGCTTTCTTT. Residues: CASSPGAGTMNTEAFF.

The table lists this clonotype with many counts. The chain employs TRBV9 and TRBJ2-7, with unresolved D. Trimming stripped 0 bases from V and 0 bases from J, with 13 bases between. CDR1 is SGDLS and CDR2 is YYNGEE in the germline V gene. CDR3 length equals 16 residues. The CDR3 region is CASSVAKGASSYEQYF. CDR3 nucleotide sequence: TGTGCCAGCAGCGTAGCAAAGGGCGCGAGCTCCTACGAGCAGTACTTC.

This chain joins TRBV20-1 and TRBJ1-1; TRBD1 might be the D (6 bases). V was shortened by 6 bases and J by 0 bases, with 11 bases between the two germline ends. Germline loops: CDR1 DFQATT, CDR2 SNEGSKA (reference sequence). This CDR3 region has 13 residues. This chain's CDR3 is CSAAGHLNTEAFF. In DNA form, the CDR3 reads TGCAGTGCCGCGGGACACCTGAACACTGAAGCTTTCTTT.

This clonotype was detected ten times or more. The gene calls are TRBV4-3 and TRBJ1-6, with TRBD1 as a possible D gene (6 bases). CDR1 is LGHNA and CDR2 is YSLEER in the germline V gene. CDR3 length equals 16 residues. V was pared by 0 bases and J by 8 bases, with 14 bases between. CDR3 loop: CASSQEAGTSDSPLHF. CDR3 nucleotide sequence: TGCGCCAGCAGCCAAGAGGCGGGGACATCGGATTCACCCCTCCACTTT.

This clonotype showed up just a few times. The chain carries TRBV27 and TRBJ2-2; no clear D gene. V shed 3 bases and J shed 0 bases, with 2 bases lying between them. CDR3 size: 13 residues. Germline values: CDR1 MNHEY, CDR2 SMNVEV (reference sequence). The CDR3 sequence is CASSFANTGELFF. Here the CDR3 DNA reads TGTGCCAGCAGTTTCGCGAACACCGGGGAGCTGTTTTTT.

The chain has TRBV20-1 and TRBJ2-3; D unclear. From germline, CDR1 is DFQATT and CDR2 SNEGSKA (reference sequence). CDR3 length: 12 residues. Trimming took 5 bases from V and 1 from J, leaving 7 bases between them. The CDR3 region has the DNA TGCAGTGCTGGTGGGCGCACAGATACGCAGTATTTT. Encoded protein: CSAGGRTDTQYF.

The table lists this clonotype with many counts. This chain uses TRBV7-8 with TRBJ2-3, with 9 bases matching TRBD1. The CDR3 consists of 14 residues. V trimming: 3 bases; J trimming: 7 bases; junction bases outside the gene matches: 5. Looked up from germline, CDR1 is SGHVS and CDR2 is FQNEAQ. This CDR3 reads CASSLGTGPYTQYF. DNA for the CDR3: TGTGCCAGCAGCTTGGGGACAGGGCCCTATACGCAGTATTTT.

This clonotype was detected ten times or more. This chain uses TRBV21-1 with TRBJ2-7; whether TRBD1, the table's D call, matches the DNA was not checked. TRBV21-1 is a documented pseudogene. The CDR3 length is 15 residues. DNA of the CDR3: TGTGCCAGCAGCTATCGTTGGACAGGGCGTAACGAGCAGTACTTC. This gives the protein CASSYRWTGRNEQYF.

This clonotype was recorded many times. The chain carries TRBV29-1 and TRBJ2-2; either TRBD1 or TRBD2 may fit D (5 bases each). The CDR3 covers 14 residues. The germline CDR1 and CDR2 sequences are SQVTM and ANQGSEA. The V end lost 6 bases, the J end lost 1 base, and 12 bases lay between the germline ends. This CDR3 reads CSVRSGLNTGELFF. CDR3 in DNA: TGCAGCGTCCGCTCGGGGCTGAACACCGGGGAGCTGTTTTTT.

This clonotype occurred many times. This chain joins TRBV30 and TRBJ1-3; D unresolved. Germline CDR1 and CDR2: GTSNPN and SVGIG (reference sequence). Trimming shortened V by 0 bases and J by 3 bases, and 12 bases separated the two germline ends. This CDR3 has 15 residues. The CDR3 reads CAWSVPSGSGNTIYF. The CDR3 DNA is TGTGCCTGGAGTGTACCCTCCGGTAGTGGAAACACCATATATTTT.